This TCR beta chain was captured by sequencing in a study of cytomegalovirus exposure and HLA in healthy donors. Regarding this clone: Its antigen remains unknown.

Germline V gene data show CDR1 as LNHDA and CDR2 as SQIVND (reference sequence). The CDR3 totals 14 residues. The junction had 2 bases not matched to a gene; V was cut back by 3 bases and J by 3 bases. The PCR contained 60 Vbeta and 13 Jbeta primers. The table came from immunoSEQ multiplex PCR; TCRdb's copy has only in-frame clones and leaves some out. The data contain under 300,000 clones, 86% of them singletons. General observations from the study: Likely technical artifact: a cluster of highly shared sequence variants.

This sequence joins TRBV19 and TRBJ2-5, with 9 bases aligning to TRBD1. This receptor was identified in a man aged 40-55 years in good health and CMV-seropositive. Sequenced: PBMCs. CDR3 coding DNA: TGTGCCAGTAGTATCACAGGGGGCGAAGAGACCCAGTACTTC. It encodes CASSITGGEETQYF.